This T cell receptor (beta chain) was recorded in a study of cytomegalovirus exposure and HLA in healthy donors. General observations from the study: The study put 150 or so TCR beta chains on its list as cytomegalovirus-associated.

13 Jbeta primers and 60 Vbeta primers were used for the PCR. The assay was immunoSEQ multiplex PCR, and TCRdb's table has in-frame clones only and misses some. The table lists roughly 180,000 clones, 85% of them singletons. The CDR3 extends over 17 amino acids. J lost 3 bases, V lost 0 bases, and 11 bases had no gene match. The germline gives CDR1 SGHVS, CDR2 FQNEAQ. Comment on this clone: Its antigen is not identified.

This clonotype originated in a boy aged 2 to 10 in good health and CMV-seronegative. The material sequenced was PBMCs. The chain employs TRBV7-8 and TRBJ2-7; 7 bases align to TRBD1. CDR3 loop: CASSLARVGQFDYEQYV. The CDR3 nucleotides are TGTGCCAGCAGCTTAGCGAGGGTGGGACAGTTTGACTACGAGCAGTACGTC.